The T cell receptor beta chain under discussion was sequenced for a study of T cells after yellow fever vaccination. Whole-study results and caveats: Contamination by abundant bulk-population clonotypes could be present in FACS-sorted repertoires.

MiXCR, applied by TCRdb to the 5' RACE reads, yields one record per CDR3 protein. The table has 150,000 to 200,000 distinct CDR3 sequences, 9.5% to 11% seen once. A word on this clonotype: No antigen is known for it.

Germline assignment: CDR1 SGDLS and CDR2 YYNGEE. Trimming removed 0 bases at V and 2 bases at J, with 11 bases between. The CDR3 loop spans 15 amino acids. This TCR came from a man between 18 and 29 years old who received the YFV17D yellow fever vaccine. The sequenced sample was CD8+ T cells sorted from PBMCs, obtained 15 days after the yellow fever booster vaccination. The chain uses TRBV9 and TRBJ2-5; no clear D gene. The CDR3 here is CASSVDSRVQETQYF. CDR3 nucleotide sequence: TGTGCCAGCAGCGTAGATAGTAGGGTTCAAGAGACCCAGTACTTC.